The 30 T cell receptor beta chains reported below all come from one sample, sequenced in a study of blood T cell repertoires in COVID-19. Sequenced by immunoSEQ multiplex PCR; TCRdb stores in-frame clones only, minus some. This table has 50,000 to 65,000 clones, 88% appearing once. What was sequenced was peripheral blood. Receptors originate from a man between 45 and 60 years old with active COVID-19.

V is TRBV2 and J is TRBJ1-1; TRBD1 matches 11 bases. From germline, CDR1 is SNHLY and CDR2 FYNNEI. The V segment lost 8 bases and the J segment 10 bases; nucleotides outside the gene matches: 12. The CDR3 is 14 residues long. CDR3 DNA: TGTGCCAGCTCTATTTGGGGACAGGGGGAAAGAGCTTTCTTT. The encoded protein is CASSIWGQGERAFF.

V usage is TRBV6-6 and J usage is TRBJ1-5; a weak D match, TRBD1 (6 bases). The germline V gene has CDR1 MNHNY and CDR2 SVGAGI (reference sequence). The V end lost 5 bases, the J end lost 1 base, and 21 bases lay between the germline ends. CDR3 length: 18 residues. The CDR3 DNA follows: TGTGCCAGCAGTCCCAACTTGGCGGGTAGGGGGAGCAATCAGCCCCAGCATTTT. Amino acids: CASSPNLAGRGSNQPQHF.

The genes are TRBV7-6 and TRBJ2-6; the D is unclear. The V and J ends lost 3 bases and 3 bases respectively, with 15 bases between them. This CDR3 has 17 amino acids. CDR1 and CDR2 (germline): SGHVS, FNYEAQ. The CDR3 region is CASSFSYSRSGANVLTF. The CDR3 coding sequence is TGTGCCAGCAGCTTTTCCTATTCTAGGAGTGGGGCCAACGTCCTGACTTTC.

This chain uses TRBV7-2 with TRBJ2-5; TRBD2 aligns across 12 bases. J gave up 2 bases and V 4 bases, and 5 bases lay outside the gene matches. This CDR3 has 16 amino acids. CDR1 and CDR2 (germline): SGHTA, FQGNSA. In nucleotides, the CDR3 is TGTGCCAGCAGCTCGGGACTAGCGGGCTATCAAGAGACCCAGTACTTC. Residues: CASSSGLAGYQETQYF.

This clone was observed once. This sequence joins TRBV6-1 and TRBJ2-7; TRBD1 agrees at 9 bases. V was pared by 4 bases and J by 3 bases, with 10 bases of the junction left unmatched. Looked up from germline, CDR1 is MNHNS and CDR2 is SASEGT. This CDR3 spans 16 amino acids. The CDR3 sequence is CASSGALGQGFYEQYF. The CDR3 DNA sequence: TGTGCCAGCAGTGGTGCTCTGGGACAGGGATTCTACGAGCAGTACTTC.

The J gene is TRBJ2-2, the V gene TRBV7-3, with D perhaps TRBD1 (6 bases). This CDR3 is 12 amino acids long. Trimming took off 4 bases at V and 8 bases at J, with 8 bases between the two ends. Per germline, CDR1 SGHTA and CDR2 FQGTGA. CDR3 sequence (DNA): TGTGCCAGCAGCTCCGGGACAGGGGAGCTGTTTTTT. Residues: CASSSGTGELFF.

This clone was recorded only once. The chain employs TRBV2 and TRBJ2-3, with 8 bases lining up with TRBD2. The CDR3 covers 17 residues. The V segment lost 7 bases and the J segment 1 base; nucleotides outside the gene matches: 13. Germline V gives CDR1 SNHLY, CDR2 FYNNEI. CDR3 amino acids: CASKAGALYNGTDTQYF. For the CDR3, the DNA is TGTGCCAGCAAAGCGGGGGCACTCTATAATGGCACAGATACGCAGTATTTT.

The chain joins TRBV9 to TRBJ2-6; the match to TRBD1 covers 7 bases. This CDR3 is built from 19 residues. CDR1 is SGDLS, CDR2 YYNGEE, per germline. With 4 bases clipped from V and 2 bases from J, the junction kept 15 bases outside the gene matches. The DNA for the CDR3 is TGTGCCAGCAGCCAGGGGGTTGGGGTTTTAGGTGCTGGGGCCAACGTCCTGACTTTC. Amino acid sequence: CASSQGVGVLGAGANVLTF.

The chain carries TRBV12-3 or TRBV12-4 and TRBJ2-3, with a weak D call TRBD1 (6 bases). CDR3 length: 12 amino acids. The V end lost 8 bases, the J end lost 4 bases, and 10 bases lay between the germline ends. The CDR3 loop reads CASQGRADTQYF. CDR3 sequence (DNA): TGTGCCAGCCAGGGGCGGGCAGATACGCAGTATTTT.

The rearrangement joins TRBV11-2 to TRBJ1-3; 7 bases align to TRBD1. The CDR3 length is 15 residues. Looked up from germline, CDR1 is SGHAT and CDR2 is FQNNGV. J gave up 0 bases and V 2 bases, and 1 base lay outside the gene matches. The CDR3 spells CASSLNRGSGNTIYF. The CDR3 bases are TGTGCCAGCAGCTTAAACAGGGGCTCTGGAAACACCATATATTTT.

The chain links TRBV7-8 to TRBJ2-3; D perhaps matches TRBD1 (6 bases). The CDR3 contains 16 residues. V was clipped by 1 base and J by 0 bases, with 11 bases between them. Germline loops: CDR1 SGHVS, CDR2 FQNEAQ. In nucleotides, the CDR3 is TGTGCCAGCAGCTTAGTTGAGGGGGACAGCACAGATACGCAGTATTTT. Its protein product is CASSLVEGDSTDTQYF.

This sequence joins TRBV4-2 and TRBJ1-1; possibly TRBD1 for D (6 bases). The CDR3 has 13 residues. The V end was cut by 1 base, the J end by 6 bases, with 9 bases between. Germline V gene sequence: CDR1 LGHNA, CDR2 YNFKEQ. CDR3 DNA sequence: TGTGCCAGCAGCCAAGCAGGGGACCCTGAAGCTTTCTTT. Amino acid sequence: CASSQAGDPEAFF.

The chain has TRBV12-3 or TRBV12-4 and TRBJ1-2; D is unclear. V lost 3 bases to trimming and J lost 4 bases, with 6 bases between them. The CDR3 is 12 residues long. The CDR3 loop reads CASSLRAYGYTF. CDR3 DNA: TGTGCCAGCAGTTTGAGGGCCTATGGCTACACCTTC.

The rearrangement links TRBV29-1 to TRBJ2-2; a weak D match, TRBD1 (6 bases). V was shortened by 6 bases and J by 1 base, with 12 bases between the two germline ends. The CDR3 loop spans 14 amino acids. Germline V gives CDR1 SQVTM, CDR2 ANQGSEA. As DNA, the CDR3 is TGCAGCGTGGATGGACAGATGAACACCGGGGAGCTGTTTTTT. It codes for CSVDGQMNTGELFF.

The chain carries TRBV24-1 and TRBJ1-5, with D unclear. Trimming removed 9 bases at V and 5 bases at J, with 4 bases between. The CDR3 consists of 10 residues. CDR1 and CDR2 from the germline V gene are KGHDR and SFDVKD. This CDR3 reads CATLHQPQHF. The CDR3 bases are TGTGCCACCCTCCATCAGCCCCAGCATTTT.

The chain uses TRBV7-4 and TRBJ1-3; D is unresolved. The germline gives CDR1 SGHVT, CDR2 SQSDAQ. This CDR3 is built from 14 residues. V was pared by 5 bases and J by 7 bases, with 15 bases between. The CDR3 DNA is TGTGCCAGCAGCCCCCGCACCCCCAGGAACACCATATATTTT. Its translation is CASSPRTPRNTIYF.

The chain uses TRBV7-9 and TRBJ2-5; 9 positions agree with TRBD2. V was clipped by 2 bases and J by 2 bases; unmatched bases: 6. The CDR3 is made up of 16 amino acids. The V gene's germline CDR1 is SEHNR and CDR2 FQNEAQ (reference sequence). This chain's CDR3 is CASSLLIAGGQETQYF. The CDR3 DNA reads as TGTGCCAGCAGCTTATTAATCGCGGGGGGGCAAGAGACCCAGTACTTC.

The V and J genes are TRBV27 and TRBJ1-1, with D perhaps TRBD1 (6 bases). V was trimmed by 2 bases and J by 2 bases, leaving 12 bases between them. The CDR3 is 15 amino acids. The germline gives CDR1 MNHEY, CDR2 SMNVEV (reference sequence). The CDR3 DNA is TGTGCCAGCAGTTTAACCGACAGGATAAACACTGAAGCTTTCTTT. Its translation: CASSLTDRINTEAFF.

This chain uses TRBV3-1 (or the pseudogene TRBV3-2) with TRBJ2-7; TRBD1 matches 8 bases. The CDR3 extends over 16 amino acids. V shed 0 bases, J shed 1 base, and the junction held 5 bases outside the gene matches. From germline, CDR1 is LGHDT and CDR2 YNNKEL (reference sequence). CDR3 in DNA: TGTGCCAGCAGCCAAGATTGGACAGGGCGGTCCTACGAGCAGTACTTC. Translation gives CASSQDWTGRSYEQYF.

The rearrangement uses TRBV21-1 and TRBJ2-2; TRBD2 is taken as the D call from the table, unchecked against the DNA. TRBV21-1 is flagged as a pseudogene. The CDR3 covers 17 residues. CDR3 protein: CAIFITLGEGGTGELFF. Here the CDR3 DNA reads TGTGCCATCTTTATTACTCTGGGGGAGGGAGGCACCGGGGAGCTGTTTTTT.

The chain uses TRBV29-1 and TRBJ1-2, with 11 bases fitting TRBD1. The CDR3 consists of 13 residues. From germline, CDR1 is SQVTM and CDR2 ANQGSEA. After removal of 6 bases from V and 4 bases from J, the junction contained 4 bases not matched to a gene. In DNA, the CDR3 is TGCAGCGTCCGGGACAGGGGGTTCTATGGCTACACCTTC. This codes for CSVRDRGFYGYTF.

CDR3 bases: TGTGCCAGCAGCCAGACGGGGCAGGGGATTCAGCCCCAGCATTTT. Protein product: CASSQTGQGIQPQHF. The chain has TRBV7-8 and TRBJ1-5, with D perhaps matching TRBD1 (6 bases). This CDR3 comprises 15 residues. V gave up 5 bases and J gave up 6 bases, with 17 bases separating them. Germline values: CDR1 SGHVS, CDR2 FQNEAQ.

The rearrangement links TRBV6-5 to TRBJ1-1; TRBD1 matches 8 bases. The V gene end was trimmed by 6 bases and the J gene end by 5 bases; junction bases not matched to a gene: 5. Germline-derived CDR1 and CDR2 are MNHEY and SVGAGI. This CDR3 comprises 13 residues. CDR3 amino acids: CASSSGQDTEAFF. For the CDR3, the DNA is TGTGCCAGCAGCTCGGGACAGGATACTGAAGCTTTCTTT.

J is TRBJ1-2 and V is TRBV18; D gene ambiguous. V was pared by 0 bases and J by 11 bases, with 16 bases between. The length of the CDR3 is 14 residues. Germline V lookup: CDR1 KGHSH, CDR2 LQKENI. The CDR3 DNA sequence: TGTGCCAGCTCACCACCAGGAGGGATTCCGGGTTACACCTTC. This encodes CASSPPGGIPGYTF.

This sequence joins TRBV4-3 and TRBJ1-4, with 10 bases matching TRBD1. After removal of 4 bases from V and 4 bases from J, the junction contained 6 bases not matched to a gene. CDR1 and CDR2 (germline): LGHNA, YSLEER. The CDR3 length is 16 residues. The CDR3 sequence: CASSPTGGAGNEKLFF. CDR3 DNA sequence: TGCGCCAGCAGCCCGACAGGGGGCGCTGGTAATGAAAAACTGTTTTTT.

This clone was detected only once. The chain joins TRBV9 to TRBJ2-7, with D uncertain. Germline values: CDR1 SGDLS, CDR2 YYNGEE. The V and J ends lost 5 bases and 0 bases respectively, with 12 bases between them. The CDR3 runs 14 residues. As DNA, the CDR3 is TGTGCCAGCAGTGCCAGGTCGACCTCCTACGAGCAGTACTTC. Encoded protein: CASSARSTSYEQYF.

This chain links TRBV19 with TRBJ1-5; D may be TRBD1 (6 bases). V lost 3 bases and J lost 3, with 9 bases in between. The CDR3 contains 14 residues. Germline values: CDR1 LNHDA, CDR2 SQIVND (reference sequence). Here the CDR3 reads CASSMNRDNQPQHF. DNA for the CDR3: TGTGCCAGTAGTATGAACAGGGACAATCAGCCCCAGCATTTT.

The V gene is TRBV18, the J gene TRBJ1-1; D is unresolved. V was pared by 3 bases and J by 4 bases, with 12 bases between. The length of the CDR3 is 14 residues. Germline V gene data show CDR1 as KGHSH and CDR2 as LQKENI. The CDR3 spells CASSPIVVGTEAFF. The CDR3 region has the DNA TGTGCCAGCTCACCGATAGTGGTCGGCACTGAAGCTTTCTTT.

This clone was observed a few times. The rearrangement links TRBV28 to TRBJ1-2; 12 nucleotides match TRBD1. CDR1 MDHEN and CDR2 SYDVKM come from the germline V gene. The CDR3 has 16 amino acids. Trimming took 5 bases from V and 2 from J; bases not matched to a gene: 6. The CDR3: CASSGAGTGGNYGYTF. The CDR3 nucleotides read TGTGCCAGCAGTGGGGCTGGGACAGGGGGCAACTATGGCTACACCTTC.

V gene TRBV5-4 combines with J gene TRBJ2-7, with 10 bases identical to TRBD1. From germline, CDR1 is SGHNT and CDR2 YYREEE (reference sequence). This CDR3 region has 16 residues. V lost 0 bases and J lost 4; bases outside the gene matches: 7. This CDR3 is CASSLDWDRGRYEQYF. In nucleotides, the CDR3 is TGTGCCAGCAGCTTGGACTGGGACAGGGGAAGATACGAGCAGTACTTC. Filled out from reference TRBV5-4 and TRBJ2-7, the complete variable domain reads ETGVTQSPTHLIKTRGQQVTLRCSSQSGHNTVSWYQQALGQGPQFIFQYYREEENGRGNFPPRFSGLQFPNYSSELNVNALELDDSALYLCASSLDWDRGRYEQYFGPGTRLTVT.